These 10 T cell receptor beta chains were all obtained from the same sample, sequenced in a study of shared clonotypes between healthy human individuals. Naive CD8 cells, CD45RO-negative and positively selected for CCR7, excluded terminally differentiated effector memory CD45RA+ cells. The data were produced by immunoSEQ multiplex PCR, yet TCRdb's version contains in-frame clones alone and is incomplete. Among millions of clones, roughly 91% were seen once, and the ten largest hold 1.7%. Sequencing was carried out using naive CD8+ T cells from PBMCs. These receptors all stem from a man younger than 30 in good health. Some clones in this sample may be carry-over from other donors' samples.

This chain connects TRBV5-6 to TRBJ1-5; 7 nucleotides align to TRBD1. From germline, CDR1 is SGHDT and CDR2 YYEEEE. The CDR3 length is 14 residues. The V gene end was trimmed by 4 bases and the J gene end by 2 bases; junction bases not matched to a gene: 3. CDR3 sequence (DNA): TGTGCCAGCAGCCAAGGGACAGGCAATCAGCCCCAGCATTTT. Its protein is CASSQGTGNQPQHF.

The rearrangement links TRBV28 to TRBJ1-1; D call uncertain. The CDR3 spans 14 residues. The V gene's germline CDR1 is MDHEN and CDR2 SYDVKM. Trimming cost V 6 bases and J 2 bases, with 13 bases left between them. CDR3 protein: CASSNFISNTEAFF. DNA for the CDR3: TGTGCCAGCAGCAACTTCATTTCCAACACTGAAGCTTTCTTT. Full variable domain (rest looked up from reference TRBV28 and TRBJ1-1): DVKVTQSSRYLVKRTGEKVFLECVQDMDHENMFWYRQDPGLGLRLIYFSYDVKMKEKGDIPEGYSVSREKKERFSLILESASTNQTSMYLCASSNFISNTEAFFGQGTRLTVV.

The chain links TRBV10-2 to TRBJ2-7; the match to TRBD2 covers 13 bases. The CDR3 totals 15 residues. The V segment lost 6 bases and the J segment 4 bases; nucleotides outside the gene matches: 6. Germline values: CDR1 WSHSY, CDR2 SAAADI. The CDR3 sequence: CASRDRTSGSYEQYF. CDR3 in DNA: TGCGCCAGCAGGGATCGGACTAGCGGGAGTTACGAGCAGTACTTC.

CDR3 loop: CASSLPRTSGSQETQYF. CDR3 sequence (DNA): TGTGCCAGCAGCTTACCCCGTACTAGCGGATCTCAAGAGACCCAGTACTTC. The chain joins TRBV7-9 to TRBJ2-5, with 8 bases matching TRBD2. Germline-derived CDR1 and CDR2 are SEHNR and FQNEAQ (reference sequence). The CDR3 totals 17 residues. Trimming cost V 2 bases and J 2 bases; bases outside gene matches: 10.

The genes are TRBV9 and TRBJ2-3; D is unresolved. Germline CDR1 and CDR2: SGDLS and YYNGEE. V was trimmed by 0 bases and J by 4 bases, leaving 6 bases between them. The CDR3 runs to 13 residues. The CDR3 loop is CASSVEWPDTQYF. CDR3 nucleotide sequence: TGTGCCAGCAGCGTAGAGTGGCCAGATACGCAGTATTTT.

J is TRBJ2-5 and V is TRBV28; weak D call: TRBD2 (5 bases). Germline CDR1 reads MDHEN; CDR2 reads SYDVKM. This CDR3 is built from 16 residues. Trimming took off 3 bases at V and 5 bases at J, with 19 bases between the two ends. CDR3 nucleotides: TGTGCCAGCAGTTTTCTCTTGGGGAGCCAGGTGGAGACCCAGTACTTC. Translation gives CASSFLLGSQVETQYF.

This chain links TRBV6-1 with TRBJ2-5; TRBD2 agrees at 12 bases. J was trimmed by 5 bases and V by 2 bases; bases with no gene match: 18. The CDR3 contains 20 residues. CDR1 and CDR2 (germline): MNHNS, SASEGT. The CDR3 reads CASSEKGGQLAGGIRETQYF. The CDR3 nucleotides are TGTGCCAGCAGTGAAAAAGGGGGCCAGCTAGCGGGAGGGATTCGGGAGACCCAGTACTTC.

The chain combines TRBV5-1 with TRBJ2-3, with 10 bases matching TRBD2. The CDR3 loop spans 14 amino acids. V shed 5 bases, J shed 7 bases, and the junction held 7 bases outside the gene matches. From germline, CDR1 is SGHRS and CDR2 YFSETQ. CDR3 amino acids: CASSFGLAAHTQYF. The CDR3 nucleotides are TGCGCCAGCAGTTTCGGACTAGCGGCCCATACGCAGTATTTT. Together with reference TRBV5-1 and TRBJ2-3, the CDR3 gives the full variable domain: KAGVTQTPRYLIKTRGQQVTLSCSPISGHRSVSWYQQTPGQGLQFLFEYFSETQRNKGNFPGRFSGRQFSNSRSEMNVSTLELGDSALYLCASSFGLAAHTQYFGPGTRLTVL.

The V gene is TRBV10-3, the J gene TRBJ1-2; D perhaps matches TRBD1 (6 bases). The CDR3 covers 15 residues. Germline V gene sequence: CDR1 ENHRY, CDR2 SYGVKD. V lost 4 bases and J 5 bases, leaving 17 bases between the germline ends. The CDR3 sequence: CAISGGTGLGYGYTF. DNA for the CDR3: TGTGCCATCAGTGGGGGAACAGGGTTAGGGTATGGCTACACCTTC.

The chain has TRBV12-2 and TRBJ2-3; the table's D gene call, TRBD1, was not cross checked with the DNA. TRBV12-2 is assigned pseudogene status. CDR3 length: 17 residues. The CDR3 nucleotides read TGTGCAAGTCGCTTAGCGTTCTTGGACAGATGCTCAGATACGCAGTATTTT. The encoded protein is CASRLAFLDRCSDTQYF.